This record looks at one T cell receptor (beta chain) sequence and its context. The CDR3 extends over 16 amino acids. Germline loops: CDR1 LGHDT, CDR2 YNNKEL (reference sequence). The V segment lost 4 bases and the J segment 6 bases; nucleotides outside the gene matches: 7. These data belong to a study of blood T cell repertoires in COVID-19. Across the study: Some COVID-19 samples were acute and others convalescent; all came from the United States, Italy and Spain. T cells, B-cell-depleted T cells, or PBMCs provided the cDNA or gDNA that served as material.

Methods used by the authors: By means of reference gene primer amplification, nucleated cell counts were estimated. Measured with immunoSEQ multiplex PCR; TCRdb has only the in-frame clones, and not every one. V and J calls and clone size are those listed in that table; D and trimming were worked out from the DNA. The data show approximately 250,000 clones, with 86% seen just once and less than 4.5% held by the top ten. The receptor comes from a man between 18 and 35 years old with active or convalescent COVID-19. Sample: peripheral blood. V gene TRBV3-1 (or the pseudogene TRBV3-2) combines with J gene TRBJ2-2, with 11 nucleotides matching TRBD1. CDR3 nucleotides: TGTGCCAGCAGCCCTTTTCCGGGACAGGGGGCCGGGGAGCTGTTTTTT. Translation: CASSPFPGQGAGELFF.